This T cell receptor (beta chain) was captured in a study of blood T cell repertoires in COVID-19. Study-wide background: Specimens from acute and convalescent COVID-19 originated in the United States, Italy and Spain.

This table comes from immunoSEQ multiplex PCR, and its TCRdb copy is limited to in-frame clones, with some not included. This table has about 270,000 clones, about 86% appearing once. This TCR came from a woman in her sixties or seventies with COVID-19, enrolled during active disease. The material sequenced was peripheral blood.

In DNA, the CDR3 is TGTGCCAGCAGGTCCGGGACAGGGGGCGCGGACTATGGCTACACCTTC. Protein product: CASRSGTGGADYGYTF. The chain links TRBV7-9 to TRBJ1-2, with 12 bases matching TRBD1. The junction had 8 bases not matched to a gene; V was cut back by 6 bases and J by 3 bases. The length of the CDR3 is 16 residues. Germline CDR1 SEHNR, CDR2 FQNEAQ (reference sequence).